This T cell receptor (beta chain) came from a study of identical twins. Points from the study as a whole: Conclusions leaned on cross-sectional statistical analysis and did not track the same donors over time.

Germline-derived CDR1 and CDR2 are DFQATT and SNEGSKA (reference sequence). The V end lost 3 bases, the J end lost 1 base, and 9 bases lay between the germline ends. The CDR3 contains 13 residues. In its sample, this clonotype was seen a few times. The antigen remains unidentified. One entry per CDR3 protein results from TCRdb running MiXCR on the 5' RACE reads. The data show 400,000 to 550,000 distinct CDR3 sequences, 22% seen once. Another study also made use of these data, one on T cells expressing NK-cell markers. That paper states: Dominant NKG2C+ clonotypes were found to form roughly 1.0-7.5% of CD8+ T cells in six donors.

The receptor was isolated from a woman between 18 and 29 years old in good health. The V gene is TRBV20-1, the J gene TRBJ1-1; D gene ambiguous. Sequencing was done on a sample of CD4+ T cells sorted from blood. The CDR3 DNA is TGCAGTGCTAGTAAGGAAAAGAACACTGAAGCTTTCTTT. Its protein product is CSASKEKNTEAFF.